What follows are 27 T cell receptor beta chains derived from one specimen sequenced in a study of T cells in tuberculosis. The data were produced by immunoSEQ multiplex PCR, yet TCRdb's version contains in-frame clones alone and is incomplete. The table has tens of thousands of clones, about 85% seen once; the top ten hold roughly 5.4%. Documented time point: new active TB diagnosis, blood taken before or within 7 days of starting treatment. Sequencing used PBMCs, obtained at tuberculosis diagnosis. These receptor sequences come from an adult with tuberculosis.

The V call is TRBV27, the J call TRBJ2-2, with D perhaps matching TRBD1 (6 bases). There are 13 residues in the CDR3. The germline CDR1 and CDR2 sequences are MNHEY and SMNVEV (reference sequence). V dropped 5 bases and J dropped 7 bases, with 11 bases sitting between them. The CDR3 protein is CASSARQVGELFF. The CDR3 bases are TGTGCCAGCAGTGCCCGACAGGTCGGGGAGCTGTTTTTT.

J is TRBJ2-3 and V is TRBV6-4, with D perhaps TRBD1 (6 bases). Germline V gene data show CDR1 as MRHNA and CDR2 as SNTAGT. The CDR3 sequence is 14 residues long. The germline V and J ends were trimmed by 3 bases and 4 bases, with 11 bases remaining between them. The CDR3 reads CASSETGEADTQYF. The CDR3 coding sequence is TGTGCCAGCAGTGAGACAGGAGAGGCAGATACGCAGTATTTT.

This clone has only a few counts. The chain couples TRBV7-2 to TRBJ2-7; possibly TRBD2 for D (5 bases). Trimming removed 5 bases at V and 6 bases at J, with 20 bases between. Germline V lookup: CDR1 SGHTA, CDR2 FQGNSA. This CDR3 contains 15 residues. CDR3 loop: CASSERSSTPREQYF. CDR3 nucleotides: TGTGCCAGCAGCGAGCGCTCTAGCACCCCGCGCGAGCAGTACTTC. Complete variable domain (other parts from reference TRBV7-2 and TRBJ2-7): GAGVSQSPSNKVTEKGKDVELRCDPISGHTALYWYRQSLGQGLEFLIYFQGNSAPDKSGLPSDRFSAERTGGSVSTLTIQRTQQEDSAVYLCASSERSSTPREQYFGPGTRLTVT.

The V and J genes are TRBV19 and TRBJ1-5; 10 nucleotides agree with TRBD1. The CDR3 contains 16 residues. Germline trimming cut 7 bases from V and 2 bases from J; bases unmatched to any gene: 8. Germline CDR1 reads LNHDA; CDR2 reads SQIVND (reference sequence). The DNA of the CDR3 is TGTGCCAGTACTCTGGACAGGGGGGGTGGCAATCAGCCCCAGCATTTT. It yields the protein CASTLDRGGGNQPQHF.

CDR3 amino acids: CASSFGRGRAEETQYF. CDR3 coding DNA: TGTGCCAGCAGCTTCGGGCGCGGGAGGGCCGAGGAGACCCAGTACTTC. The chain links TRBV11-1 to TRBJ2-5, with 9 bases lining up with TRBD2. The ends lost 3 bases at V and 5 bases at J; junction bases unmatched: 10. The germline gives CDR1 SGHAT, CDR2 FQDESV (reference sequence). The CDR3 consists of 16 residues.

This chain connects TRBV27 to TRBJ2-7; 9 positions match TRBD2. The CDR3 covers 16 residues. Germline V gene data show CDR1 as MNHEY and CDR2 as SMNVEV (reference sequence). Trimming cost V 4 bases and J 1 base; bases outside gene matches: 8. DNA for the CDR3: TGTGCCAGCAGTTCGCAACCGGGACTAGCTTCCTACGAGCAGTACTTC. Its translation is CASSSQPGLASYEQYF.

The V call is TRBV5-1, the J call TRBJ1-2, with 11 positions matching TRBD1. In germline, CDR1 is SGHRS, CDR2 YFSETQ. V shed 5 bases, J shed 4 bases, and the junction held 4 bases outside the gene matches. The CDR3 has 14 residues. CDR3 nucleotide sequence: TGCGCCAGCAGTACGGGACAGGGGGTCTATGGCTACACCTTC. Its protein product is CASSTGQGVYGYTF.

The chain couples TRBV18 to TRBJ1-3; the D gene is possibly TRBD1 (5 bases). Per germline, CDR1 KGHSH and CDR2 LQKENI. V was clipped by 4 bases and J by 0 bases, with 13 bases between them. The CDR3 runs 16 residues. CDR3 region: CASSLGTGYSGNTIYF. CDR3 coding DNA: TGTGCCAGCTCACTAGGTACAGGTTACTCTGGAAACACCATATATTTT.

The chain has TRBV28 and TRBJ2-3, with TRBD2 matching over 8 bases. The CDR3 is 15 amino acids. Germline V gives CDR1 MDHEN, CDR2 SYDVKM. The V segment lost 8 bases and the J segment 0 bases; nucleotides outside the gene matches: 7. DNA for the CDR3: TGTGCCAGCGGATTAGCGGGATATAGCACAGATACGCAGTATTTT. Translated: CASGLAGYSTDTQYF.

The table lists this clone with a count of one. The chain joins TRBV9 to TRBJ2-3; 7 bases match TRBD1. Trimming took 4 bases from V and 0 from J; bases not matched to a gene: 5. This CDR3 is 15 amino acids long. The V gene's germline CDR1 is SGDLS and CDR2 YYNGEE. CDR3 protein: CASSQDRPSTDTQYF. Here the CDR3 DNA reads TGTGCCAGCAGCCAGGACAGGCCGAGCACAGATACGCAGTATTTT.

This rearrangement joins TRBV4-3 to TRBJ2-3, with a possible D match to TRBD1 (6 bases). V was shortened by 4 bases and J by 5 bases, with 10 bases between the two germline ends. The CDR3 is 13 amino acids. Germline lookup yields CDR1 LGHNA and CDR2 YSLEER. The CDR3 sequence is CASSPRQEDTQYF. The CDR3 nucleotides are TGCGCCAGCAGCCCGAGACAGGAAGATACGCAGTATTTT.

The CDR3 DNA reads as TGTGCCAGCAGTTACGGCGGGAGGGCCTACAATGAGCAGTTCTTC. Translating it yields CASSYGGRAYNEQFF. The rearrangement uses TRBV6-8 and TRBJ2-1; 9 bases map to TRBD2. The germline V gene encodes CDR1 MNHGY and CDR2 SAAAGT. This CDR3 contains 15 residues. V dropped 2 bases and J dropped 2; count of bases not matched to a gene: 1.

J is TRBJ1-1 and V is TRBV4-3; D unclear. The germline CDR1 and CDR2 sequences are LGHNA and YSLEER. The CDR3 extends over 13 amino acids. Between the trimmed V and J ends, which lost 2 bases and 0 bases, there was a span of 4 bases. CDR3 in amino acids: CASSQTVNTEAFF. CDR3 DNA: TGCGCCAGCAGCCAAACAGTGAACACTGAAGCTTTCTTT.

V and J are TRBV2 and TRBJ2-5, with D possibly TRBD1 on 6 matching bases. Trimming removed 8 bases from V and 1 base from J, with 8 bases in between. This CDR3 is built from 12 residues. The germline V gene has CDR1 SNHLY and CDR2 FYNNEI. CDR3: CASQGTQETQYF. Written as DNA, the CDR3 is TGTGCCAGCCAGGGGACCCAAGAGACCCAGTACTTC.

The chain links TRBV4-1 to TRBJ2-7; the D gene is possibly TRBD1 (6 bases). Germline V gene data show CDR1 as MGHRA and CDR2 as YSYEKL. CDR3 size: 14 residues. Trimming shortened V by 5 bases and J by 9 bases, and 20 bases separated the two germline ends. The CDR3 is CASSADTGTSLQYF. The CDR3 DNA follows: TGCGCCAGCAGCGCCGACACAGGGACCTCTCTGCAGTACTTC.

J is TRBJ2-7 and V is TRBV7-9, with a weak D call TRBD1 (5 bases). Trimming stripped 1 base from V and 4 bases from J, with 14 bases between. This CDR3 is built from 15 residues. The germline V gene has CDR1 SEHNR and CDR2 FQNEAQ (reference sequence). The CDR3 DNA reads TGTGCCAGCAGCTTAGGGCAGGGTATGATGTACGAGCAGTACTTC. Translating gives CASSLGQGMMYEQYF.

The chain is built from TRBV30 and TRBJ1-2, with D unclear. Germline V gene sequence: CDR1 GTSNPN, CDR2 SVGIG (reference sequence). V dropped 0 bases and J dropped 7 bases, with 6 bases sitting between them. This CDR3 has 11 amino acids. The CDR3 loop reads CAWSVLGGYTF. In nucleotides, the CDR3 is TGTGCCTGGAGTGTACTAGGTGGCTACACCTTC. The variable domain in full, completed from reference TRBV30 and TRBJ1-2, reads SQTIHQWPATLVQPVGSPLSLECTVEGTSNPNLYWYRQAAGRGLQLLFYSVGIGQISSEVPQNLSASRPQDRQFILSSKKLLLSDSGFYLCAWSVLGGYTFGSGTRLTVV.

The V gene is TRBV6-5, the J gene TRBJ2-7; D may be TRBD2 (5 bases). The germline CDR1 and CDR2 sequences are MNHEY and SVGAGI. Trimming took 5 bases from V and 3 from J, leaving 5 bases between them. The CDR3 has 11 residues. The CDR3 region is CASSRDYEQYF. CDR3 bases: TGTGCCAGCAGTCGGGACTACGAGCAGTACTTC.

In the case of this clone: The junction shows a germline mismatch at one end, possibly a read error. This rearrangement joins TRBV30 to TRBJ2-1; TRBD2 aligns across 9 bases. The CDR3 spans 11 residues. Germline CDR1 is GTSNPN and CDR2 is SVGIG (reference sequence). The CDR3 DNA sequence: TGTGTCTGGAGCGGACTAGCGGAGCAGTTCTTC. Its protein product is CVWSGLAEQFF.

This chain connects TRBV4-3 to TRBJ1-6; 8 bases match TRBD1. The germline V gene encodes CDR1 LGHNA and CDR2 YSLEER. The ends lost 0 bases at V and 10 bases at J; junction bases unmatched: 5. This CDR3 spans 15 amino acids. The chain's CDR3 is CASSQDRGRGSPLHF. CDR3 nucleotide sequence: TGCGCCAGCAGCCAAGACAGGGGGCGCGGATCACCCCTCCACTTT.

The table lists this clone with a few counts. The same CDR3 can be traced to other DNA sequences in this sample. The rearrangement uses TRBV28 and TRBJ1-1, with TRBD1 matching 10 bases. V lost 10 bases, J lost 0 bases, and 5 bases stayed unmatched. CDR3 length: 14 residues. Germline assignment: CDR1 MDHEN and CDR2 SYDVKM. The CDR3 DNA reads TGTGCCACCGGGACAGGGGACTTGAACACTGAAGCTTTCTTT. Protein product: CATGTGDLNTEAFF. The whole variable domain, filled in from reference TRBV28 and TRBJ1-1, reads DVKVTQSSRYLVKRTGEKVFLECVQDMDHENMFWYRQDPGLGLRLIYFSYDVKMKEKGDIPEGYSVSREKKERFSLILESASTNQTSMYLCATGTGDLNTEAFFGQGTRLTVV.

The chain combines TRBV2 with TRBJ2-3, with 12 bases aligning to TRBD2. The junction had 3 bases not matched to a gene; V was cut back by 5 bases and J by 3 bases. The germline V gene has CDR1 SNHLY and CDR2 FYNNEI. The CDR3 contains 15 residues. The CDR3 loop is CASSLLAGGTDTQYF. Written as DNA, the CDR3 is TGTGCCAGCAGTCTACTAGCGGGGGGAACAGATACGCAGTATTTT.

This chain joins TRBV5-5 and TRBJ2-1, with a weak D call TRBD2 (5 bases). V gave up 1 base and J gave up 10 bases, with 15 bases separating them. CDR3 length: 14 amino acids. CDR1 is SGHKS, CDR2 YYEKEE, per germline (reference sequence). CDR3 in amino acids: CASSLYTEGSEQFF. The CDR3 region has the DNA TGTGCCAGCAGCTTGTATACTGAGGGCAGCGAGCAGTTCTTC.

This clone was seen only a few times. The CDR3 DNA sequence: TGTGCCAGCAGTCCTCTCTACGAGCAGTACTTC. Translating it yields CASSPLYEQYF. The chain links TRBV6-1 to TRBJ2-7; D uncertain. Looked up from germline, CDR1 is MNHNS and CDR2 is SASEGT. V was clipped by 5 bases and J by 3 bases, with 5 bases between them. The CDR3 extends over 11 amino acids.

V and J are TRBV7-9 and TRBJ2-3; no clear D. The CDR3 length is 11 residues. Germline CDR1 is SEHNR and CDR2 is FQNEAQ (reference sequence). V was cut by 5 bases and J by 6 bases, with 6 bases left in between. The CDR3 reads CASSPQDTQYF. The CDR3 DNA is TGTGCCAGCAGCCCCCAGGATACGCAGTATTTT.

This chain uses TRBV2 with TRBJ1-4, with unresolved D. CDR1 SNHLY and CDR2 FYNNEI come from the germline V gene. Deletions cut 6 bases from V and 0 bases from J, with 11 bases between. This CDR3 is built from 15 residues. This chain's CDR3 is CASSARVATNEKLFF. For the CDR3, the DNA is TGTGCCAGCAGCGCCCGAGTGGCAACTAATGAAAAACTGTTTTTT.

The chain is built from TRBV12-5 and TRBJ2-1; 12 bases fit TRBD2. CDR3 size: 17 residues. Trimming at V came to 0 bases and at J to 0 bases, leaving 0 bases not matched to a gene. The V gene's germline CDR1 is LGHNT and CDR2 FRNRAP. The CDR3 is CASGLVTSGSSYNEQFF. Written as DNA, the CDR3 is TGTGCTAGTGGTTTGGTGACTAGCGGGAGCTCCTACAATGAGCAGTTCTTC.